Listed below are T cell receptor beta chains from one sample, sequenced in a study of blood T cells in healthy people across ages. TCRdb re-derived calls from the 5' RACE reads in MiXCR, one entry per CDR3 protein. Of roughly 680,000 distinct CDR3 sequences listed, approximately 52% are singletons. The sample taken for sequencing was blood. Every receptor here comes from a woman of 80 years or more in good health. CDR3s include the opening cysteine and the closing phenylalanine or tryptophan. Each record gives: clone size, J gene, D gene, V gene, CDR3 DNA, CDR3 protein. The D gene is left open where the match is weak. Clone size appears in some rows only: once, few, many, or a class for an expanded clone.

clone size: many; J gene: TRBJ2-3; D gene: -; V gene: TRBV10-1; CDR3 DNA: TGCGCCAGCAGTGAGATGGGCGGTGGGGGTACGCAGTATTTT; CDR3 protein: CASSEMGGGGTQYF
clone size: -; J gene: TRBJ2-5; D gene: -; V gene: TRBV7-7; CDR3 DNA: TGTGCCAGCAGCCCAGGACGGACGTACCAAGAGACCCAGTACTTC; CDR3 protein: CASSPGRTYQETQYF
clone size: -; J gene: TRBJ2-7; D gene: TRBD2; V gene: TRBV9; CDR3 DNA: TGTGCCAGCAGCGTAGGGGGGGGAATAGGGGATTACGAGCAGTACTTC; CDR3 protein: CASSVGGGIGDYEQYF
clone size: few; J gene: TRBJ2-3; D gene: -; V gene: TRBV28; CDR3 DNA: TGTGCCGGGAGGGAGGGGGGCACAGATACGCAGTATTTT; CDR3 protein: CAGREGGTDTQYF
clone size: many; J gene: TRBJ2-6; D gene: -; V gene: TRBV9; CDR3 DNA: TGTGCCAGCAGCGTATCTGGGGCCAACGTCCTGACTTTC; CDR3 protein: CASSVSGANVLTF
clone size: -; J gene: TRBJ1-1; D gene: -; V gene: TRBV18; CDR3 DNA: TGTGCCAGCTCCCCCACCCAGGACAGAGGCACTGAAGCTTTCTTT; CDR3 protein: CASSPTQDRGTEAFF
clone size: many; J gene: TRBJ1-5; D gene: -; V gene: TRBV20-1; CDR3 DNA: TGCAGTGCTAGAGAGGATCAAAATCAGCCCCAGCATTTT; CDR3 protein: CSAREDQNQPQHF
clone size: few; J gene: TRBJ2-3; D gene: -; V gene: TRBV6-5; CDR3 DNA: TGTGCCAGCAGTCGTAACTACGGACGCACAGATACGCAGTATTTT; CDR3 protein: CASSRNYGRTDTQYF
clone size: -; J gene: TRBJ2-2; D gene: -; V gene: TRBV6-5; CDR3 DNA: TGTGCCAGCCTCCCCGCTTGGGCCGCCGGGGAGCTGTTTTTT; CDR3 protein: CASLPAWAAGELFF
clone size: -; J gene: TRBJ2-1; D gene: -; V gene: TRBV3-1; CDR3 DNA: TGTGCCAGCACGACTGGCAATGAGCAGTTCTTC; CDR3 protein: CASTTGNEQFF
clone size: -; J gene: TRBJ2-4; D gene: -; V gene: TRBV12-3/TRBV12-4; CDR3 DNA: TGTGCCAGCAGTGTGCAGGGGATGGGAAACATTCAGTACTTC; CDR3 protein: CASSVQGMGNIQYF
clone size: -; J gene: TRBJ2-7; D gene: TRBD2; V gene: TRBV5-4; CDR3 DNA: TGTGCCAGCAGCTTTGAAGGCGGGAGGTCCTACGAGCAGTACTTC; CDR3 protein: CASSFEGGRSYEQYF
clone size: many; J gene: TRBJ1-1; D gene: -; V gene: TRBV12-3/TRBV12-4; CDR3 DNA: TGTGCCAGCAGAACCCAGGCCGCGTTATATGAAGCTTTCTTT; CDR3 protein: CASRTQAALYEAFF
clone size: -; J gene: TRBJ1-4; D gene: -; V gene: TRBV6-5; CDR3 DNA: TGTGCCAGCAGTCCACAGGGCTTAAACGAAAAACTGTTTTTT; CDR3 protein: CASSPQGLNEKLFF
clone size: many; J gene: TRBJ2-1; D gene: TRBD1; V gene: TRBV6-1; CDR3 DNA: TGTGCCAGCAGTGGGGGACAGAGGACCAATGAGCAGTTCTTC; CDR3 protein: CASSGGQRTNEQFF
clone size: -; J gene: TRBJ1-5; D gene: TRBD1; V gene: TRBV28; CDR3 DNA: TGTGCCAGCAGTGGGACAGCAGATCAGCCCCAGCATTTT; CDR3 protein: CASSGTADQPQHF
clone size: many; J gene: TRBJ2-5; D gene: -; V gene: TRBV29-1; CDR3 DNA: TGCAGCGTTGAGGGAGTGTACGGAGAGACCCAGTACTTC; CDR3 protein: CSVEGVYGETQYF
clone size: many; J gene: TRBJ2-5; D gene: -; V gene: TRBV28; CDR3 DNA: TGTGCCAGCAGTTTTACAGGGCCGGGAGAGACCCAGTACTTC; CDR3 protein: CASSFTGPGETQYF
clone size: -; J gene: TRBJ2-7; D gene: -; V gene: TRBV3-1; CDR3 DNA: TGTGCCAGCAGCCAAGATCGGGCAGGGCTGCAGCAGTACTTC; CDR3 protein: CASSQDRAGLQQYF
clone size: -; J gene: TRBJ2-2; D gene: -; V gene: TRBV24-1; CDR3 DNA: TGTGCCACCAGTGAAGACGGACCGAACACCGGGGAGCTGTTTTTT; CDR3 protein: CATSEDGPNTGELFF
clone size: few; J gene: TRBJ2-1; D gene: -; V gene: TRBV3-1; CDR3 DNA: TGTGCCAGCAGCCAAGACACAAACTATTACAATGAGCAGTTCTTC; CDR3 protein: CASSQDTNYYNEQFF
clone size: many; J gene: TRBJ2-5; D gene: -; V gene: TRBV20-1; CDR3 DNA: TGCAGTCCTAACTTGATCGGGACCCAGTACTTC; CDR3 protein: CSPNLIGTQYF
clone size: -; J gene: TRBJ1-5; D gene: -; V gene: TRBV6-1; CDR3 DNA: TGTGCCAGCAGTGAATTTAGCAGGGGAATCAATCAGCCCCAGCATTTT; CDR3 protein: CASSEFSRGINQPQHF
clone size: -; J gene: TRBJ1-4; D gene: -; V gene: TRBV30; CDR3 DNA: TGTGCCTGGAGTGTAGTACGGACGGGGCGGACTGAAAAACTGTTTTTT; CDR3 protein: CAWSVVRTGRTEKLFF
clone size: -; J gene: TRBJ2-2; D gene: -; V gene: TRBV27; CDR3 DNA: TGTGCCAGCAGTCCCCAGCTCGGCGGGGAGCTGTTTTTT; CDR3 protein: CASSPQLGGELFF
clone size: -; J gene: TRBJ2-6; D gene: -; V gene: TRBV6-1; CDR3 DNA: TGTGCCAGCACCTTAACAGGGATCTCTGGGGCCAACGTCCTGACTTTC; CDR3 protein: CASTLTGISGANVLTF
clone size: many; J gene: TRBJ2-3; D gene: -; V gene: TRBV20-1; CDR3 DNA: TGCAGTGCTAGAGCTGGGGGTGGCACAGATACGCAGTATTTT; CDR3 protein: CSARAGGGTDTQYF
clone size: once; J gene: TRBJ2-4; D gene: TRBD2; V gene: TRBV29-1; CDR3 DNA: TGCAGCGTTGGGGGGGGACTAGCGGGATATAGCGGAAACATTCAGTACTTC; CDR3 protein: CSVGGGLAGYSGNIQYF
clone size: -; J gene: TRBJ2-4; D gene: -; V gene: TRBV7-2; CDR3 DNA: TGTGCCAGCAGCCTTCGGACACGCTCGTTGGAAGGGAACATTCAGTACTTC; CDR3 protein: CASSLRTRSLEGNIQYF
clone size: once; J gene: TRBJ2-3; D gene: TRBD2; V gene: TRBV7-3; CDR3 DNA: TGTGCCAGCAGCTCCCCGTTTGCTAGCGGGGGCCTAATACGCACAGATACGCAGTATTTT; CDR3 protein: CASSSPFASGGLIRTDTQYF
clone size: -; J gene: TRBJ2-1; D gene: -; V gene: TRBV3-1; CDR3 DNA: TGTGCCAGCAGCCAAGCCCGCGAGTACAATGGGCAGTTCTTC; CDR3 protein: CASSQAREYNGQFF
clone size: -; J gene: TRBJ2-1; D gene: -; V gene: TRBV29-1; CDR3 DNA: TGCAGCGTTGAAGAGGCCGCGGGAGAGCAGTTCTTC; CDR3 protein: CSVEEAAGEQFF
clone size: -; J gene: TRBJ1-2; D gene: -; V gene: TRBV7-6; CDR3 DNA: TGTGCCAGCAGCTCGACCTCAGGACAGAACTATGGCTACACCTTC; CDR3 protein: CASSSTSGQNYGYTF
clone size: many; J gene: TRBJ2-1; D gene: -; V gene: TRBV9; CDR3 DNA: TGTGCCAGCAGCGTAACTAGCGGGACAGGGTACAATGAGCAGTTCTTC; CDR3 protein: CASSVTSGTGYNEQFF
clone size: -; J gene: TRBJ2-3; D gene: -; V gene: TRBV3-1; CDR3 DNA: TGTGCCAGCAGCCAAGATTGGGGGACCTCCAGAGATACGCAGTATTTT; CDR3 protein: CASSQDWGTSRDTQYF
clone size: -; J gene: TRBJ2-1; D gene: TRBD2; V gene: TRBV25-1; CDR3 DNA: TGTGCCAGCAGTGGATCATTTATGAGCGGGGGGGCCCCAAGGTCCTACAATGAGCAGTTCTTC; CDR3 protein: CASSGSFMSGGAPRSYNEQFF
clone size: many; J gene: TRBJ2-1; D gene: TRBD2; V gene: TRBV6-6; CDR3 DNA: TGTGCCAGCAGTTTCACTAGCGGGAGCAGCTATGAGCAGTTCTTC; CDR3 protein: CASSFTSGSSYEQFF
clone size: -; J gene: TRBJ2-7; D gene: -; V gene: TRBV19; CDR3 DNA: TGTGCCAGTAGTATGATGACAGGTGTCGCCAACGAGCAGTACTTC; CDR3 protein: CASSMMTGVANEQYF
clone size: -; J gene: TRBJ2-5; D gene: -; V gene: TRBV4-2; CDR3 DNA: TGTGCCAGCAGCCATACAGGGTTGGTCCAAGAGACCCAGTACTTC; CDR3 protein: CASSHTGLVQETQYF
clone size: -; J gene: TRBJ2-5; D gene: -; V gene: TRBV13; CDR3 DNA: TGTGCCAGCAGCTTATTCGGCGGACCTTCCTTAGAGACCCAGTACTTC; CDR3 protein: CASSLFGGPSLETQYF
clone size: -; J gene: TRBJ2-1; D gene: TRBD1; V gene: TRBV6-6; CDR3 DNA: TGTGCCAGCAGGACCTCTGACAGGGGGCCCTACAATGAGCAGTTCTTC; CDR3 protein: CASRTSDRGPYNEQFF
clone size: few; J gene: TRBJ2-2; D gene: -; V gene: TRBV6-5; CDR3 DNA: TGTGCCAGCAGCCCGGACTCGACCGGGGAGCTGTTTTTT; CDR3 protein: CASSPDSTGELFF
clone size: -; J gene: TRBJ2-1; D gene: TRBD2; V gene: TRBV5-1; CDR3 DNA: TGCGCCAGCAGCCCCGGACTAGCGGGAGTGGTCAATGAGCAGTTCTTC; CDR3 protein: CASSPGLAGVVNEQFF
clone size: many; J gene: TRBJ1-1; D gene: -; V gene: TRBV5-1; CDR3 DNA: TGCGCCAGCAGCTCCTCGGGGAACACTGAAGCTTTCTTT; CDR3 protein: CASSSSGNTEAFF
clone size: -; J gene: TRBJ2-1; D gene: -; V gene: TRBV29-1; CDR3 DNA: TGCAGCGTTGTTAGGCTTGGCGGGACTGGCTACAATGAGCAGTTCTTC; CDR3 protein: CSVVRLGGTGYNEQFF
clone size: -; J gene: TRBJ1-1; D gene: -; V gene: TRBV10-3; CDR3 DNA: TGTGCCATCAGTGCGTTGACAGATGAAGCTTTCTTT; CDR3 protein: CAISALTDEAFF
clone size: -; J gene: TRBJ2-7; D gene: TRBD2; V gene: TRBV3-1; CDR3 DNA: TGTGCCAGCCCCCCCGAAGCGGGAGCATCCTACGAGCAGTACTTC; CDR3 protein: CASPPEAGASYEQYF
clone size: -; J gene: TRBJ2-1; D gene: TRBD2; V gene: TRBV9; CDR3 DNA: TGTGCCAGCAGCGAAGCGGGAGGCGGTAATGAGCAGTTCTTC; CDR3 protein: CASSEAGGGNEQFF
clone size: once; J gene: TRBJ2-3; D gene: -; V gene: TRBV12-3/TRBV12-4; CDR3 DNA: TGTGCCAGCAGGGTATTTAGCACAGATGCGCAGTATTTT; CDR3 protein: CASRVFSTDAQYF
clone size: -; J gene: TRBJ1-2; D gene: TRBD1; V gene: TRBV4-2; CDR3 DNA: TGTGCCAGCAGCCAAGACAGGACAGGGTTAAATGGCTACACCTTC; CDR3 protein: CASSQDRTGLNGYTF
clone size: few; J gene: TRBJ2-3; D gene: -; V gene: TRBV4-1; CDR3 DNA: TGCGCCAGCAGTCCCCTCAGGCTTGGCACAGATACGCAGTATTTT; CDR3 protein: CASSPLRLGTDTQYF
clone size: once; J gene: TRBJ2-1; D gene: -; V gene: TRBV25-1; CDR3 DNA: TGTGCCAGCAGTGAGGACGGACCCAATGAGCAGTTCTTC; CDR3 protein: CASSEDGPNEQFF
clone size: few; J gene: TRBJ1-4; D gene: TRBD1; V gene: TRBV14; CDR3 DNA: TGTGCCAGCAGCTCCCTCCCGGGACAGGGGAATGAAAAACTGTTTTTT; CDR3 protein: CASSSLPGQGNEKLFF
clone size: -; J gene: TRBJ1-6; D gene: TRBD1; V gene: TRBV6-1; CDR3 DNA: TGTGCCGGCATGGGGACAGGGGACTCACCCCTCCACTTT; CDR3 protein: CAGMGTGDSPLHF
clone size: -; J gene: TRBJ2-1; D gene: -; V gene: TRBV2; CDR3 DNA: TGTGCCAGCAGTCCGAGCGTGGGGGCAGCGGTGGGTTACAATGAGCAGTTCTTC; CDR3 protein: CASSPSVGAAVGYNEQFF